The sequence of this T cell receptor beta chain was determined in a study of T cell responses to AZD1222 COVID-19 vaccine. CDR1 SQVTM and CDR2 ANQGSEA come from the germline V gene. V was cut by 1 base and J by 8 bases, with 20 bases left in between. The CDR3 is 15 residues long. Assay used: immunoSEQ multiplex PCR; TCRdb lists only in-frame clones, some missing. This sample has some 70,000 clones, with roughly 80% found just once. Pooled samples include second doses given at about 4 or 12 weeks. This clone was detected only once. The source of this sequence is an adult who received the AZD1222 COVID-19 vaccine. This chain connects TRBV29-1 to TRBJ1-2; maybe TRBD1 (6 bases). This specimen was peripheral blood, taken 28 days after the second AZD1222 dose. The CDR3 sequence: CSVEVSRGLIGGYTF. CDR3 nucleotide sequence: TGCAGCGTTGAAGTCTCCAGGGGCCTTATAGGAGGCTACACCTTC.